Detailed here is one TCR beta chain. This specimen belongs to a study of blood T cell repertoires in COVID-19. About the study: T cells, B-cell-depleted T cells, or PBMCs provided the cDNA or gDNA that served as material.

As originally analysed: Nucleated cell number was recorded as an estimate derived from reference gene primer amplification. Profiled with immunoSEQ multiplex PCR; TCRdb holds only in-frame clones, not every one. V, J and clone size are those of that table, while D and trimming were read from the DNA. The table records around 300,000 clones, around 90% of them present only once. Germline V lookup: CDR1 LNHDA, CDR2 SQIVND (reference sequence). The CDR3 covers 13 residues. V was trimmed by 4 bases and J by 6 bases, leaving 10 bases between them. Sample: peripheral blood. The V gene is TRBV19, the J gene TRBJ1-5; D unclear. The origin of this receptor is a man aged 18 to 29 with active or convalescent COVID-19. CDR3: CASSTPLAQPQHF. The CDR3 bases are TGTGCCAGTAGTACCCCCCTAGCTCAGCCCCAGCATTTT.